This record looks at one TCR beta chain sequence and its context. The donor population consisted of healthy HIV-negative adults with no recent acute infections or vaccinations. The data were obtained in a study of shared clonotypes between healthy human individuals. The V segment lost 0 bases and the J segment 6 bases; nucleotides outside the gene matches: 8. Germline V gives CDR1 SGHVS, CDR2 FQNEAQ. The CDR3 sequence is 16 residues long. Sequenced by immunoSEQ multiplex PCR; TCRdb stores in-frame clones only, minus some. This table has about 2.5 million clones, 85% to 95% appearing once. The chain has TRBV7-8 and TRBJ2-1; 7 nucleotides agree with TRBD2. The receptor was isolated from a man aged 18 to 30 in good health. Some clones in this sample may be carry-over from other donors' samples. The sequencing sample was made of naive CD4+ T cells from PBMCs. Subset indicated: CD45RA+ positively selected. CDR3 bases: TGTGCCAGCAGCTTAGCGCTAGGGGCGGGGGTCAATGAGCAGTTCTTC. The encoded protein is CASSLALGAGVNEQFF.